A single sample gave rise to the 5 T cell receptor beta chains below, sequenced in a study of cytomegalovirus exposure and HLA in healthy donors. In the PCR, 60 Vbeta and 13 Jbeta primers were used. TCRdb's table, derived via immunoSEQ multiplex PCR, lists solely in-frame clones and lacks some. The sample holds under 150,000 clones, around 80% seen once. The material sequenced was PBMCs. The source of these receptors is a woman under 30 in good health and CMV-seronegative.

Remarks on this clone: This specimen includes other DNA sequences encoding the same CDR3. The chain has TRBV5-1 and TRBJ2-7, with a weak D call TRBD2 (6 bases). CDR3 length equals 14 residues. V lost 0 bases and J lost 4, with 11 bases in between. Germline V CDR1 and CDR2: SGHRS, YFSETQ. The CDR3 region is CASSLETSSYEQYF. The DNA for the CDR3 is TGCGCCAGCAGCTTGGAAACTAGCTCTTACGAGCAGTACTTC.

The chain combines TRBV5-4 with TRBJ2-3; a possible D gene is TRBD2 (6 bases). V was trimmed by 4 bases and J by 2 bases, leaving 14 bases between them. The CDR3 is 15 amino acids. CDR1 and CDR2 (germline): SGHNT, YYREEE (reference sequence). CDR3 residues: CASSPRTTPTDTQYF. CDR3 DNA: TGTGCCAGCAGCCCAAGGACTACGCCCACAGATACGCAGTATTTT.

This clone was found a few times. The chain carries TRBV7-8 and TRBJ2-3, with a weak D call TRBD1 (6 bases). Between the trimmed V and J ends, which lost 5 bases and 4 bases, there was a span of 10 bases. Germline loops: CDR1 SGHVS, CDR2 FQNEAQ. The CDR3 is made up of 13 amino acids. CDR3 DNA sequence: TGTGCCAGCAGCAGACAGGTCGCAGATACGCAGTATTTT. Translation: CASSRQVADTQYF.

This clone showed up just a few times. This chain joins TRBV4-2 and TRBJ2-7; 8 bases map to TRBD2. The J segment lost 6 bases and the V segment lost 1 base, leaving 5 bases of the junction unmatched. Germline V gene data show CDR1 as LGHNA and CDR2 as YNFKEQ. This CDR3 has 14 residues. The CDR3 region has the DNA TGTGCCAGCAGCCAAGCGGGAGGGGGGGGCGAGCAGTACTTC. Protein sequence: CASSQAGGGGEQYF.

The V call is TRBV5-1, the J call TRBJ2-7, with TRBD1 identical over 8 bases. The CDR3 has 16 residues. Germline CDR1 and CDR2: SGHRS and YFSETQ. J was trimmed by 2 bases and V by 4 bases; bases with no gene match: 11. CDR3 sequence (DNA): TGCGCCAGCAGCCCCCGGAGGACAGGGACCCCCTACGAGCAGTACTTC. It translates to CASSPRRTGTPYEQYF.